This TCR beta chain stems from a study of blood T cell repertoires in COVID-19. The wider study: Sources were T cells, B-cell-depleted T cells, or PBMCs; the material itself was cDNA or gDNA.

Trimming cost V 3 bases and J 4 bases, with 13 bases left between them. The CDR3 is made up of 14 amino acids. Germline values: CDR1 DFQATT, CDR2 SNEGSKA (reference sequence). Some clones are missing from TCRdb's copy, which holds only in-frame ones; the method was immunoSEQ multiplex PCR. The sample shows roughly 120,000 clones, about 85% of them seen only once. The TCR sequence derives from a man between 50 and 59 years old with acute or convalescent COVID-19. The sequenced material came from peripheral blood. V and J are TRBV20-1 and TRBJ1-5; possibly TRBD1 for D (6 bases). The CDR3 DNA reads TGCAGTGCTAGTGGGGGGGGCGGGAATCAGCCCCAGCATTTT. Translating it yields CSASGGGGNQPQHF.